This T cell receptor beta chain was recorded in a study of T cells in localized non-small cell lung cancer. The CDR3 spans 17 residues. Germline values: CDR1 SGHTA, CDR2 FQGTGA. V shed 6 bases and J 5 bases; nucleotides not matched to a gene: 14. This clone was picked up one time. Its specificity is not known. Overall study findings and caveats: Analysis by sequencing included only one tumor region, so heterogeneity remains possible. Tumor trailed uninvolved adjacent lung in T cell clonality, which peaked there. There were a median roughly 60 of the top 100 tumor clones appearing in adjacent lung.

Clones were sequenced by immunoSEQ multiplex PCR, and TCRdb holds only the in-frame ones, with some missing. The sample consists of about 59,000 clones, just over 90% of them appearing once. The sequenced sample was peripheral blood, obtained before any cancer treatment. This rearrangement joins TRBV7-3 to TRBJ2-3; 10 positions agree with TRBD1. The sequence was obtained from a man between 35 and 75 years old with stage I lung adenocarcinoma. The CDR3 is CASSLMAGTGVEDTQYF. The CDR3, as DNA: TGTGCCAGCAGTTTGATGGCCGGGACAGGGGTTGAAGATACGCAGTATTTT.